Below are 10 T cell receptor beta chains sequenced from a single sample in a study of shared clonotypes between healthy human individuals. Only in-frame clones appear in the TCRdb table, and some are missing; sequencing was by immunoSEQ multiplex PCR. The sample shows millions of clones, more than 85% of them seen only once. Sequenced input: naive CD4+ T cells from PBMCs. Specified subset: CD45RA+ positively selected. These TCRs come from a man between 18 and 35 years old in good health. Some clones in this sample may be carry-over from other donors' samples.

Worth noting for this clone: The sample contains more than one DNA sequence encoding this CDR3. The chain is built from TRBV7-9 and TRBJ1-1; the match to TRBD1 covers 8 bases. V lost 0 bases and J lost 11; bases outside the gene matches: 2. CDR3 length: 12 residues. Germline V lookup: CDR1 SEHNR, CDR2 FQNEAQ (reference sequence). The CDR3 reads CASSLAQGAAFF. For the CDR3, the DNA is TGTGCCAGCAGCTTAGCGCAGGGGGCGGCTTTCTTT.

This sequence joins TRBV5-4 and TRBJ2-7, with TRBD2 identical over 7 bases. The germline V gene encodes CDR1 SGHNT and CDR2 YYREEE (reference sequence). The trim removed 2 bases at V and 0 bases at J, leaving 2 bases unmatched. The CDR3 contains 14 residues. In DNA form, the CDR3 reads TGTGCCAGCAGCTTTGGCGGGAGCTCCTACGAGCAGTACTTC. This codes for CASSFGGSSYEQYF.

In nucleotides, the CDR3 is TGCGCCAGCAGCCAAGCAAGCGGGGTGGCTAATGAAAAACTGTTTTTT. This translates into CASSQASGVANEKLFF. This chain links TRBV4-1 with TRBJ1-4, with D unresolved. Germline assignment: CDR1 MGHRA and CDR2 YSYEKL. The CDR3 contains 16 residues. V was clipped by 1 base and J by 3 bases, with 12 bases between them.

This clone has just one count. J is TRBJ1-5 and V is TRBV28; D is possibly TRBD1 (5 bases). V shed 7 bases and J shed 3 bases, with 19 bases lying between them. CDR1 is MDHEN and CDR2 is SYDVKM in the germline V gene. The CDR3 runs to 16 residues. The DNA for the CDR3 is TGTGCCAGCACCCGCTGGCAGGGTGGCAACAATCAGCCCCAGCATTTT. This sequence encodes CASTRWQGGNNQPQHF.

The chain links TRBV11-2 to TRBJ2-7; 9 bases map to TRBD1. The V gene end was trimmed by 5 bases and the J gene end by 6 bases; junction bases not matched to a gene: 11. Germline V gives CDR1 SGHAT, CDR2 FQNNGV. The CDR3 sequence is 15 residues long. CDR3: CASSPLWDRVVEQYF. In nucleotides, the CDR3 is TGTGCCAGCAGCCCCCTCTGGGACAGGGTTGTCGAGCAGTACTTC.

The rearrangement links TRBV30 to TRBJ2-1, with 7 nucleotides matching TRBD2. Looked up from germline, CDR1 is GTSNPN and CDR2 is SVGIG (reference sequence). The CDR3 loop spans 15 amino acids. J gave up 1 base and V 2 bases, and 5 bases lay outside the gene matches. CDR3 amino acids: CAWSPGLTSYNEQFF. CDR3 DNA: TGTGCCTGGAGTCCGGGACTAACTTCCTACAATGAGCAGTTCTTC.

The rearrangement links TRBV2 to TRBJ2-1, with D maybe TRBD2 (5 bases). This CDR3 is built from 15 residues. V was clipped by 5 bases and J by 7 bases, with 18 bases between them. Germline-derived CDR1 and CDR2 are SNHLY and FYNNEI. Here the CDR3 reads CASSPTRRRRNEQFF. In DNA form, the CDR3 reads TGTGCCAGCAGTCCCACCAGGAGGCGCAGAAATGAGCAGTTCTTC.

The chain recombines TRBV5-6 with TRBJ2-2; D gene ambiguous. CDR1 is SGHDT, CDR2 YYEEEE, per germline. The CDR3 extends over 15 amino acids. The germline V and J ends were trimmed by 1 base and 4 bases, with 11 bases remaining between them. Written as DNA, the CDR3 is TGTGCCAGCAGCTTGACAAAAATGGGCACCGGGGAGCTGTTTTTT. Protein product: CASSLTKMGTGELFF.

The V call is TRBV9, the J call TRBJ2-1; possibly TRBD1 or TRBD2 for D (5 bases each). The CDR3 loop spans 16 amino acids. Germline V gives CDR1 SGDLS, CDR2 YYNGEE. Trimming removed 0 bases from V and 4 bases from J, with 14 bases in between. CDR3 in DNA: TGTGCCAGCAGCGTAGCTGGGGGAACCACTTACAATGAGCAGTTCTTC. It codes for CASSVAGGTTYNEQFF.

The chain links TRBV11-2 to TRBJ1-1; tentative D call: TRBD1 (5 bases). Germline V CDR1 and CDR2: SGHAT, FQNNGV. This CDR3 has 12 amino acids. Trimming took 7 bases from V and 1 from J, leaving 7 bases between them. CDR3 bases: TGTGCCAGCACAGGGTCGAACACTGAAGCTTTCTTT. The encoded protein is CASTGSNTEAFF. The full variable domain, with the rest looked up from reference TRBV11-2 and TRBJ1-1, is EAGVAQSPRYKIIEKRQSVAFWCNPISGHATLYWYQQILGQGPKLLIQFQNNGVVDDSQLPKDRFSAERLKGVDSTLKIQPAKLEDSAVYLCASTGSNTEAFFGQGTRLTVV.